The 27 T cell receptor beta chains given below trace back to one sample, sequenced in a study of T cell responses to AZD1222 COVID-19 vaccine. Profiled with immunoSEQ multiplex PCR; TCRdb holds only in-frame clones, not every one. This sample has 120,000 to 150,000 clones, with approximately 90% found just once. The source was peripheral blood, collected 28 days after the second AZD1222 dose. Receptors originate from an adult who received the AZD1222 COVID-19 vaccine.

The rearrangement joins TRBV2 to TRBJ2-1; no clear D gene. V was trimmed by 3 bases and J by 9 bases, leaving 3 bases between them. CDR3 length: 10 amino acids. In germline, CDR1 is SNHLY, CDR2 FYNNEI. CDR3 in DNA: TGTGCCAGCAGTGACATTGAGCAGTTCTTC. Translation: CASSDIEQFF.

CDR3 residues: CASSRLGGQNSPLHF. CDR3 DNA sequence: TGTGCCAGCAGCCGACTGGGGGGTCAGAATTCACCCCTCCACTTT. V usage is TRBV7-3 and J usage is TRBJ1-6; D possibly corresponds to TRBD1 (5 bases). The germline V gene has CDR1 SGHTA and CDR2 FQGTGA. The CDR3 has 15 amino acids. V was cut by 5 bases and J by 7 bases, with 15 bases left in between.

The table lists this clone with a count of one. CDR3 in amino acids: CASSLGTGSNEQYF. CDR3 bases: TGCGCCAGCAGCTTGGGGACAGGGTCCAACGAGCAGTACTTC. The J gene is TRBJ2-7, the V gene TRBV5-1; the match to TRBD1 covers 8 bases. This CDR3 has 14 residues. With 0 bases clipped from V and 5 bases from J, the junction kept 4 bases outside the gene matches. Germline V lookup: CDR1 SGHRS, CDR2 YFSETQ.

This chain uses TRBV9 with TRBJ2-2; no reliable D call. The CDR3 is made up of 12 amino acids. Trimming took 2 bases from V and 5 from J, leaving 4 bases between them. From germline, CDR1 is SGDLS and CDR2 YYNGEE. CDR3 region: CASSVPTGELFF. DNA for the CDR3: TGTGCCAGCAGCGTTCCTACCGGGGAGCTGTTTTTT.

The chain combines TRBV5-1 with TRBJ1-1; maybe TRBD1 (5 bases). Per germline, CDR1 SGHRS and CDR2 YFSETQ. The CDR3 consists of 15 residues. V lost 0 bases and J 4 bases, leaving 13 bases between the germline ends. This CDR3 is CASSLAGASGTEAFF. For the CDR3, the DNA is TGCGCCAGCAGCTTGGCCGGGGCGAGCGGCACTGAAGCTTTCTTT.

This chain joins TRBV19 and TRBJ2-2; 11 bases line up with TRBD2. The trim removed 5 bases at V and 5 bases at J, leaving 4 bases unmatched. Germline lookup yields CDR1 LNHDA and CDR2 SQIVND (reference sequence). The CDR3 is 15 amino acids. The CDR3 region has the DNA TGTGCCAGTAGTCGGACTAGCGGGTCGACCGGGGAGCTGTTTTTT. It translates to CASSRTSGSTGELFF.

The CDR3 spells CASSPRDSEYEQYF. The CDR3 nucleotides are TGCGCCAGCAGCCCACGGGACAGCGAATACGAGCAGTACTTC. V and J are TRBV5-1 and TRBJ2-7; 7 positions agree with TRBD1. The CDR3 loop spans 14 amino acids. Germline CDR1 is SGHRS and CDR2 is YFSETQ. Trimming removed 4 bases from V and 4 bases from J; junction bases left unmatched: 8.

The rearrangement uses TRBV5-1 and TRBJ2-3, with 8 bases lining up with TRBD1. Looked up from germline, CDR1 is SGHRS and CDR2 is YFSETQ. V dropped 2 bases and J dropped 10; count of bases not matched to a gene: 9. The CDR3 is 14 amino acids. The CDR3: CASSFGQGAYAQYF. CDR3 sequence (DNA): TGCGCCAGCAGCTTTGGGCAGGGGGCTTATGCGCAGTATTTT.

The rearrangement uses TRBV11-2 and TRBJ2-2; D is ambiguous. The CDR3 is 14 residues long. Between the trimmed V and J ends, which lost 4 bases and 8 bases, there was a span of 14 bases. Germline lookup yields CDR1 SGHAT and CDR2 FQNNGV. CDR3 DNA sequence: TGTGCCAGCAGCTCGACCCACTCAGGAGGGGAGCTGTTTTTT. The encoded protein is CASSSTHSGGELFF.

The V and J genes are TRBV7-9 and TRBJ1-2, with D hard to call. The CDR3 loop spans 14 amino acids. The V and J ends lost 3 bases and 8 bases respectively, with 16 bases between them. From germline, CDR1 is SEHNR and CDR2 FQNEAQ (reference sequence). CDR3 residues: CASSFWSDPPGYTF. CDR3 DNA sequence: TGTGCCAGCAGCTTCTGGTCAGATCCGCCGGGCTACACCTTC. Supplemented by reference TRBV7-9 and TRBJ1-2, the full variable domain reads DTGVSQNPRHKITKRGQNVTFRCDPISEHNRLYWYRQTLGQGPEFLTYFQNEAQLEKSRLLSDRFSAERPKGSFSTLEIQRTEQGDSAMYLCASSFWSDPPGYTFGSGTRLTVV.

The V call is TRBV5-1, the J call TRBJ1-2, with D perhaps TRBD1 (5 bases). Germline V gene sequence: CDR1 SGHRS, CDR2 YFSETQ. The CDR3 runs to 12 residues. Trimming left V 5 bases short and J 3 bases short, with 8 bases between. CDR3 nucleotide sequence: TGCGCCAGCAGTGGGGGAGACTATGGCTACACCTTC. This translates into CASSGGDYGYTF.

V gene TRBV11-2 combines with J gene TRBJ2-7; D not resolved. The germline CDR1 and CDR2 sequences are SGHAT and FQNNGV. The CDR3 has 14 amino acids. Trimming shortened V by 0 bases and J by 0 bases, and 6 bases separated the two germline ends. The CDR3 reads CASSLERPSYEQYF. DNA of the CDR3: TGTGCCAGCAGCTTAGAGCGGCCCTCCTACGAGCAGTACTTC. The variable domain in full, with the rest retrieved from reference TRBV11-2 and TRBJ2-7, is EAGVAQSPRYKIIEKRQSVAFWCNPISGHATLYWYQQILGQGPKLLIQFQNNGVVDDSQLPKDRFSAERLKGVDSTLKIQPAKLEDSAVYLCASSLERPSYEQYFGPGTRLTVT.

The genes are TRBV3-1 (or the pseudogene TRBV3-2) and TRBJ2-1; 11 positions agree with TRBD2. There are 16 residues in the CDR3. V shed 6 bases and J 1 base; nucleotides not matched to a gene: 5. Germline loops: CDR1 LGHDT, CDR2 YNNKEL (reference sequence). This CDR3 is CASRHTSGSSYNEQFF. For the CDR3, the DNA is TGTGCCAGCAGACACACTAGCGGGAGTTCCTACAATGAGCAGTTCTTC.

The chain uses TRBV5-1 and TRBJ1-3; D call uncertain. Germline assignment: CDR1 SGHRS and CDR2 YFSETQ. The CDR3 length is 15 residues. Between the trimmed V and J ends, which lost 0 bases and 1 base, there was a span of 8 bases. CDR3 coding DNA: TGCGCCAGCAGCTTGGTCTCGGGTTCTGGAAACACCATATATTTT. Amino acids: CASSLVSGSGNTIYF.

The chain has TRBV27 and TRBJ2-1, with a tentative D call TRBD2 (6 bases). This CDR3 spans 15 amino acids. The germline V gene encodes CDR1 MNHEY and CDR2 SMNVEV (reference sequence). V shed 5 bases and J shed 4 bases, with 15 bases lying between them. The CDR3 coding sequence is TGTGCCAGCAGTGGGGCGGAGGGCCGTTACAATGAGCAGTTCTTC. This gives the protein CASSGAEGRYNEQFF.

The chain links TRBV28 to TRBJ1-2; 10 nucleotides agree with TRBD1. The CDR3 consists of 17 residues. Per the germline V gene, CDR1 is MDHEN and CDR2 is SYDVKM. Trimming at V came to 6 bases and at J to 5 bases, leaving 15 bases not matched to a gene. The CDR3 DNA sequence: TGTGCCAGCAGCCTCCCGGGACAGGGGAGCAGAAGGTATGGCTACACCTTC. It yields the protein CASSLPGQGSRRYGYTF.

The chain joins TRBV9 to TRBJ2-2; tentative D call: TRBD1 (6 bases). The CDR3 has 15 residues. V was shortened by 3 bases and J by 4 bases, with 13 bases between the two germline ends. Germline CDR1 and CDR2: SGDLS and YYNGEE. CDR3 amino acids: CASSADSLLTGELFF. The DNA of the CDR3 is TGTGCCAGCAGCGCGGACAGCTTACTCACCGGGGAGCTGTTTTTT.

This clone was recorded once. The CDR3 sequence: CASRSTSGGQETQYF. CDR3 nucleotides: TGCGCCAGCAGGTCGACTAGCGGGGGACAAGAGACCCAGTACTTC. The chain links TRBV5-1 to TRBJ2-5; the match to TRBD2 covers 12 bases. The CDR3 has 15 amino acids. J gave up 2 bases and V 5 bases, and 4 bases lay outside the gene matches. Germline CDR1 and CDR2: SGHRS and YFSETQ.

The rearrangement links TRBV10-3 to TRBJ1-5, with TRBD1 matching 8 bases. This CDR3 has 15 residues. CDR1 ENHRY and CDR2 SYGVKD come from the germline V gene. V gave up 10 bases and J gave up 0 bases; unmatched junction bases: 8. The CDR3 region is CATAGGPHSNQPQHF. The CDR3 bases are TGTGCCACCGCAGGGGGCCCACATAGCAATCAGCCCCAGCATTTT.

J is TRBJ1-1 and V is TRBV5-1, with a possible D match to TRBD1 (5 bases). Between the trimmed V and J ends, which lost 4 bases and 10 bases, there was a span of 17 bases. Germline lookup yields CDR1 SGHRS and CDR2 YFSETQ. CDR3 length equals 13 residues. The CDR3 here is CASSPGGLAIAFF. The CDR3 nucleotides are TGCGCCAGCAGCCCCGGGGGACTGGCGATAGCTTTCTTT.

The chain uses TRBV7-2 and TRBJ1-2; 12 bases agree with TRBD1. The CDR3 has 15 amino acids. Germline V gives CDR1 SGHTA, CDR2 FQGNSA. V lost 0 bases to trimming and J lost 4 bases; unmatched junction nucleotides: 0. DNA of the CDR3: TGTGCCAGCAGCTTAGCGGGACAGGGGGCCTATGGCTACACCTTC. It translates to CASSLAGQGAYGYTF.

This chain links TRBV5-1 with TRBJ2-7; tentative D call: TRBD1 (6 bases). V lost 5 bases, J lost 3 bases, and 18 bases lay in between. Germline V gene data show CDR1 as SGHRS and CDR2 as YFSETQ. The length of the CDR3 is 15 residues. In DNA, the CDR3 is TGCGCCAGCAGTCTGCTAGGGGGACCGAGCTACGAGCAGTACTTC. Residues: CASSLLGGPSYEQYF.

The genes are TRBV19 and TRBJ1-5; D is perhaps TRBD1 (5 bases). This CDR3 has 14 residues. Germline V CDR1 and CDR2: LNHDA, SQIVND (reference sequence). With 3 bases removed from V and 6 bases from J, the gap between germline ends came to 12 bases. CDR3 sequence: CASSIGGASQPQHF. CDR3 nucleotides: TGTGCCAGTAGTATCGGGGGAGCTAGTCAGCCCCAGCATTTT.

The rearrangement links TRBV6-1 to TRBJ1-2; 7 bases are a match to TRBD1. This CDR3 has 15 residues. V dropped 3 bases and J dropped 2; count of bases not matched to a gene: 6. CDR1 MNHNS and CDR2 SASEGT come from the germline V gene. Here the CDR3 DNA reads TGTGCCAGCAGTGAGACACCGGGACAGAACTATGGCTACACCTTC. It codes for CASSETPGQNYGYTF.

The V and J genes are TRBV9 and TRBJ2-3; the match to TRBD1 covers 7 bases. The germline gives CDR1 SGDLS, CDR2 YYNGEE. The CDR3 runs to 15 residues. The V segment lost 4 bases and the J segment 4 bases; nucleotides outside the gene matches: 9. CDR3 sequence reads: CASSPTGARADTQYF. The CDR3 nucleotides are TGTGCCAGCAGCCCCACAGGGGCCCGGGCAGATACGCAGTATTTT.

This chain uses TRBV5-4 with TRBJ2-4; 10 positions agree with TRBD2. Germline assignment: CDR1 SGHNT and CDR2 YYREEE (reference sequence). This CDR3 is built from 17 residues. Trimming took 4 bases from V and 1 from J; bases not matched to a gene: 8. This CDR3 is CASSRTGTSEAKNIQYF. CDR3 sequence (DNA): TGTGCCAGCAGCCGTACCGGGACTAGCGAGGCCAAAAACATTCAGTACTTC. The variable domain in full, with the rest retrieved from reference TRBV5-4 and TRBJ2-4, is ETGVTQSPTHLIKTRGQQVTLRCSSQSGHNTVSWYQQALGQGPQFIFQYYREEENGRGNFPPRFSGLQFPNYSSELNVNALELDDSALYLCASSRTGTSEAKNIQYFGAGTRLSVL.

This sequence joins TRBV19 and TRBJ1-5; 8 nucleotides match TRBD1. The V and J ends lost 5 bases and 4 bases, in that order; junction bases with no gene match: 7. The CDR3 loop spans 15 amino acids. Per the germline V gene, CDR1 is LNHDA and CDR2 is SQIVND (reference sequence). The CDR3 sequence is CASSAYTGGNQPQHF. CDR3 in DNA: TGTGCCAGTAGTGCCTACACAGGGGGTAATCAGCCCCAGCATTTT.